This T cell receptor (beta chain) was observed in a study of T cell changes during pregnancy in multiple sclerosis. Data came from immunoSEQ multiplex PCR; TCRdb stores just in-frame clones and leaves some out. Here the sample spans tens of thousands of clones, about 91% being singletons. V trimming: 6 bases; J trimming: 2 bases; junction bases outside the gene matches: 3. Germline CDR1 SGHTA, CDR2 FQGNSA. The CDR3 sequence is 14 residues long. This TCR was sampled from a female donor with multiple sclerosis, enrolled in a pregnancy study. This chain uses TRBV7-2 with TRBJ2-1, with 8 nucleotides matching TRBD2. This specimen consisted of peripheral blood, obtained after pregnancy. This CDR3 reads CASRTSAPYNEQFF. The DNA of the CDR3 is TGTGCCAGCAGGACTAGCGCACCCTACAATGAGCAGTTCTTC. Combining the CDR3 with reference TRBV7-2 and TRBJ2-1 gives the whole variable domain GAGVSQSPSNKVTEKGKDVELRCDPISGHTALYWYRQSLGQGLEFLIYFQGNSAPDKSGLPSDRFSAERTGGSVSTLTIQRTQQEDSAVYLCASRTSAPYNEQFFGPGTRLTVL.